The 14 T cell receptor beta chains given below trace back to one sample, sequenced in a study of cytomegalovirus exposure and HLA in healthy donors. The PCR was carried out with 60 Vbeta primers and 13 Jbeta primers. Assay: immunoSEQ multiplex PCR; the TCRdb copy retains only in-frame clones and omits some. The data show some 120,000 clones, approximately 70% seen once. The sequencing input was PBMCs. The receptors originated from a man younger than 40 in good health and CMV-seropositive.

Only a few counts were recorded for this clone. The chain combines TRBV19 with TRBJ2-3, with 9 bases that match TRBD2. The V and J ends lost 5 bases and 4 bases, in that order; junction bases with no gene match: 16. Germline V gene sequence: CDR1 LNHDA, CDR2 SQIVND (reference sequence). The CDR3 loop spans 18 amino acids. CDR3: CASSYDSGRIIIADTQYF. CDR3 nucleotides: TGTGCCAGTAGTTATGATAGCGGGAGAATTATAATCGCAGATACGCAGTATTTT.

This clone was counted once. The chain is built from TRBV5-8 and TRBJ1-1; D perhaps matches TRBD1 (5 bases). Trimming stripped 3 bases from V and 0 bases from J, with 9 bases between. Germline values: CDR1 SGHTS, CDR2 YDEGEE. The CDR3 has 14 amino acids. CDR3: CASSSTVMNTEAFF. CDR3 DNA: TGTGCCAGCAGCTCGACAGTTATGAACACTGAAGCTTTCTTT. The full variable domain, completed using reference TRBV5-8 and TRBJ1-1, is EAGVTQSPTHLIKTRGQQATLRCSPISGHTSVYWYQQALGLGLQFLLWYDEGEERNRGNFPPRFSGRQFPNYSSELNVNALELEDSALYLCASSSTVMNTEAFFGQGTRLTVV.

The rearrangement joins TRBV4-1 to TRBJ1-2; maybe TRBD1 (6 bases). Looked up from germline, CDR1 is MGHRA and CDR2 is YSYEKL. V lost 10 bases and J lost 7, with 16 bases in between. The CDR3 runs to 12 residues. The CDR3 DNA follows: TGCGCCACCCTGGGGGGGCTCTCTGGCTACACCTTC. Translating gives CATLGGLSGYTF.

The chain has TRBV5-1 and TRBJ1-1; TRBD1 matches 9 bases. The CDR3 runs to 14 residues. Trimming took 2 bases from V and 4 from J; bases not matched to a gene: 3. Per the germline V gene, CDR1 is SGHRS and CDR2 is YFSETQ. The DNA of the CDR3 is TGCGCCAGCAGCTTAGAACAGGGGGCCACTGAAGCTTTCTTT. Translated: CASSLEQGATEAFF.

The chain employs TRBV15 and TRBJ1-3; 7 bases are a match to TRBD1. J was trimmed by 2 bases and V by 5 bases; bases with no gene match: 3. CDR1 is LNHNV, CDR2 YYDKDF, per germline (reference sequence). The CDR3 runs to 14 residues. CDR3 sequence reads: CATSATGPGNTIYF. CDR3 nucleotide sequence: TGTGCCACCAGCGCGACAGGGCCTGGAAACACCATATATTTT.

This chain connects TRBV11-2 to TRBJ2-5; 7 bases map to TRBD2. V lost 0 bases to trimming and J lost 4 bases; unmatched junction nucleotides: 5. The CDR3 covers 15 residues. Looked up from germline, CDR1 is SGHAT and CDR2 is FQNNGV. CDR3 bases: TGTGCCAGCAGCTTAGATGGGGGGGGAGGAGAGACCCAGTACTTC. Its translation: CASSLDGGGGETQYF.

The chain links TRBV27 to TRBJ1-6; no reliable D call. Trimming took off 5 bases at V and 5 bases at J, with 19 bases between the two ends. Germline V gives CDR1 MNHEY, CDR2 SMNVEV (reference sequence). This CDR3 comprises 17 residues. The CDR3 protein is CASSPLPSQVDNSPLHF. CDR3 coding DNA: TGTGCCAGCAGTCCCCTACCCTCGCAGGTTGATAATTCACCCCTCCACTTT.

This chain links TRBV9 with TRBJ2-1; D might be TRBD2 (5 bases). Germline CDR1 reads SGDLS; CDR2 reads YYNGEE. The CDR3 sequence is 15 residues long. V lost 4 bases to trimming and J lost 3 bases, with 14 bases between them. The CDR3 spells CASSPLGESYNEQFF. The CDR3 nucleotides are TGTGCCAGCAGCCCCCTCGGGGAGAGCTACAATGAGCAGTTCTTC.

CDR3 amino acids: CSVEAEREGLIEQFF. DNA for the CDR3: TGCAGCGTTGAAGCTGAGCGGGAGGGCCTGATTGAGCAGTTCTTC. This chain uses TRBV29-1 with TRBJ2-1; 10 bases align to TRBD2. The CDR3 contains 15 residues. V shed 1 base, J shed 9 bases, and the junction held 9 bases outside the gene matches. Germline-derived CDR1 and CDR2 are SQVTM and ANQGSEA.

This rearrangement joins TRBV29-1 to TRBJ1-1; no clear D gene. Germline V gives CDR1 SQVTM, CDR2 ANQGSEA. The CDR3 length is 14 residues. V was cut by 5 bases and J by 1 base, with 14 bases left in between. Here the CDR3 DNA reads TGCAGCGTTCCGAACGCACATGGGAACACTGAAGCTTTCTTT. Its translation: CSVPNAHGNTEAFF.

The genes are TRBV5-5 and TRBJ1-1; D remains ambiguous. Trimming left V 4 bases short and J 1 base short, with 11 bases between. Germline CDR1 reads SGHKS; CDR2 reads YYEKEE (reference sequence). The CDR3 is 14 amino acids. CDR3 sequence reads: CASSPRGANTEAFF. The CDR3 DNA reads as TGTGCCAGCAGCCCGCGGGGAGCGAACACTGAAGCTTTCTTT.

The chain is built from TRBV15 and TRBJ1-1; a possible D gene is TRBD1 (5 bases). V lost 2 bases, J lost 4 bases, and 17 bases lay in between. CDR3 length equals 16 residues. Germline V gives CDR1 LNHNV, CDR2 YYDKDF (reference sequence). CDR3 in amino acids: CATSRPGGVASTEAFF. The CDR3 nucleotides read TGTGCCACCAGCAGACCCGGGGGGGTTGCGAGCACTGAAGCTTTCTTT.

This clone was detected only a few times. J is TRBJ1-1 and V is TRBV19; TRBD1 matches at 8 bases. The CDR3 is made up of 13 amino acids. Germline trimming cut 7 bases from V and 5 bases from J; bases unmatched to any gene: 6. CDR1 and CDR2 (germline): LNHDA, SQIVND (reference sequence). CDR3 region: CASTSTGGTEAFF. The CDR3 DNA is TGTGCCAGTACCTCTACAGGGGGGACTGAAGCTTTCTTT.

This rearrangement joins TRBV27 to TRBJ2-5; TRBD2 agrees at 13 bases. CDR1 and CDR2 (germline): MNHEY, SMNVEV (reference sequence). V was clipped by 0 bases and J by 5 bases; unmatched bases: 9. This CDR3 contains 18 residues. CDR3 nucleotide sequence: TGTGCCAGCAGTTTATCTGGACTAGCGGGAGTTATTGGGGAGACCCAGTACTTC. This translates into CASSLSGLAGVIGETQYF.